This TCR beta chain is from a study of blood T cells in healthy people across ages. Study findings and constraints: Naive T cell percentage and TCR beta diversity correlated strongly. Unknown donor CMV status possibly confounded expanded clonotype changes.

Many counts were recorded for this clonotype. Antigen: not known. Through a sample-barcoded 5' primer and a J-beta primer mix, a second PCR was run for roughly 6 to 11 cycles. TCRdb itself ran the 5' RACE reads through MiXCR, one entry per CDR3 protein. The sample shows some 790,000 distinct CDR3 sequences, about 30% of them seen only once. Every donor provided approximately 9.2 milliliters of peripheral blood. The junction had 12 bases not matched to a gene; V was cut back by 4 bases and J by 8 bases. Germline V CDR1 and CDR2: SGHTA, FQGNSA. This CDR3 region has 15 residues. This TCR came from a woman of 80 years or more in good health. The chain combines TRBV7-2 with TRBJ2-5; 8 nucleotides match TRBD2. What was sequenced was blood. CDR3 residues: CASSYRGGGLGTQYF. CDR3 nucleotides: TGTGCCAGCAGCTACCGGGGGGGTGGGCTAGGAACCCAGTACTTC.